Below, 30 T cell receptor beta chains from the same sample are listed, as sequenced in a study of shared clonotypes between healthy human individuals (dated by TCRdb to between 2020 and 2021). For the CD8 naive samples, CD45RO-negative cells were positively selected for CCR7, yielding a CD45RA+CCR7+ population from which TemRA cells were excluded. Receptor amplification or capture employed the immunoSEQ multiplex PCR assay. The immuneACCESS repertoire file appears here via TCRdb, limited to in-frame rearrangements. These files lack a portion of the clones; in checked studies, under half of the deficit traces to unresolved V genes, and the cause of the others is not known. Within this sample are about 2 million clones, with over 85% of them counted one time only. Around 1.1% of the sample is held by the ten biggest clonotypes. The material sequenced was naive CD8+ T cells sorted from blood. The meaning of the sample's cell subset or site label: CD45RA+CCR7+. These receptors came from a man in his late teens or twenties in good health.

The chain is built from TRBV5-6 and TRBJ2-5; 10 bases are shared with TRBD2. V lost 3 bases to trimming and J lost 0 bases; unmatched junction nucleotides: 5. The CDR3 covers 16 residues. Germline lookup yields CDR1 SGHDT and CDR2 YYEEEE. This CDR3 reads CASSYISGGNQETQYF. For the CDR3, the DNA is TGTGCCAGCAGCTACATTAGCGGGGGGAACCAAGAGACCCAGTACTTC. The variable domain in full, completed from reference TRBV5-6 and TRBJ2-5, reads DAGVTQSPTHLIKTRGQQVTLRCSPKSGHDTVSWYQQALGQGPQFIFQYYEEEERQRGNFPDRFSGHQFPNYSSELNVNALLLGDSALYLCASSYISGGNQETQYFGPGTRLLVL.

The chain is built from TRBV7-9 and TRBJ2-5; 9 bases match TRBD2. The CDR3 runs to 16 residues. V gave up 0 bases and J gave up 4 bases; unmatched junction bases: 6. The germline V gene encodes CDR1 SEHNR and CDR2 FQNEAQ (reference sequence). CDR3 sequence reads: CASSLAAGGIGETQYF. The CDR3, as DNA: TGTGCCAGCAGCTTAGCAGCGGGAGGAATCGGAGAGACCCAGTACTTC. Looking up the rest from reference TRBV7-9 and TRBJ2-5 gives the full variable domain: DTGVSQNPRHKITKRGQNVTFRCDPISEHNRLYWYRQTLGQGPEFLTYFQNEAQLEKSRLLSDRFSAERPKGSFSTLEIQRTEQGDSAMYLCASSLAAGGIGETQYFGPGTRLLVL.

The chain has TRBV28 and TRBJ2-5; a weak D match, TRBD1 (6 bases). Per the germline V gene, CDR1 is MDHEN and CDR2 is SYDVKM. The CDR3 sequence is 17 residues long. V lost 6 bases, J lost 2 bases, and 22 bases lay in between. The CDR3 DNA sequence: TGTGCCAGCAGGCCCACCGAACCCAGGGGAAAGCAAGAGACCCAGTACTTC. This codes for CASRPTEPRGKQETQYF. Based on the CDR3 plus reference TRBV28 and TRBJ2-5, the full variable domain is DVKVTQSSRYLVKRTGEKVFLECVQDMDHENMFWYRQDPGLGLRLIYFSYDVKMKEKGDIPEGYSVSREKKERFSLILESASTNQTSMYLCASRPTEPRGKQETQYFGPGTRLLVL.

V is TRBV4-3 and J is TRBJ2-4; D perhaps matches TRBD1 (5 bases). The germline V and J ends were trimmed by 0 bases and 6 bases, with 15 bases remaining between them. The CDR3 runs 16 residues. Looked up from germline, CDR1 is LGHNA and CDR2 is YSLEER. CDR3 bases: TGCGCCAGCAGCCAAGAGTGGCAGGGCTCATCAAACATTCAGTACTTC. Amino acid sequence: CASSQEWQGSSNIQYF.

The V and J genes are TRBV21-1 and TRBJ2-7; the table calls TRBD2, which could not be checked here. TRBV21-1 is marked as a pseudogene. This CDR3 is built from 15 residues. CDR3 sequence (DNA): TGTGCCAGCAGCAAATCTAGCGGGAGGGCCGGGGAGCAGTACTTC. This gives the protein CASSKSSGRAGEQYF.

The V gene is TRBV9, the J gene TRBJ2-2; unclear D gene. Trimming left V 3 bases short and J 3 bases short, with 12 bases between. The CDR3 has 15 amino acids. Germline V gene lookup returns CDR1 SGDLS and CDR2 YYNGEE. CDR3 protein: CASSGGPKDTGELFF. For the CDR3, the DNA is TGTGCCAGCAGCGGTGGCCCCAAGGACACCGGGGAGCTGTTTTTT. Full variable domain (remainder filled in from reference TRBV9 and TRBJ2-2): DSGVTQTPKHLITATGQRVTLRCSPRSGDLSVYWYQQSLDQGLQFLIQYYNGEERAKGNILERFSAQQFPDLHSELNLSSLELGDSALYFCASSGGPKDTGELFFGEGSRLTVL.

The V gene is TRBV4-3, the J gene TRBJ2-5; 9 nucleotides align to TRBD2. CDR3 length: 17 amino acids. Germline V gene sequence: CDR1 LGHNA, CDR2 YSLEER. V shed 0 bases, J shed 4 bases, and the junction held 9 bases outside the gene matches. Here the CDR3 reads CASSQETSGERGETQYF. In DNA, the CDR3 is TGCGCCAGCAGCCAAGAGACTAGCGGCGAACGGGGAGAGACCCAGTACTTC.

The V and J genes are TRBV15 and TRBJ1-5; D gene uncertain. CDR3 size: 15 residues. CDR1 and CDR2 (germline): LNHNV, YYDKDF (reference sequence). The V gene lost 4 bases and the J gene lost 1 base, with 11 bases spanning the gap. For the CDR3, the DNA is TGTGCCACCAGCATGGAGAGATTAAGCAATCAGCCCCAGCATTTT. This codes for CATSMERLSNQPQHF.

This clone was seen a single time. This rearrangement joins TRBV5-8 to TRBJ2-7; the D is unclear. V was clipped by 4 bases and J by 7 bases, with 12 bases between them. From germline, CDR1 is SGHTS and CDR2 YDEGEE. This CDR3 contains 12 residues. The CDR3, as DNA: TGTGCCAGCAGCACTATAACTCAAGAGCAGTACTTC. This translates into CASSTITQEQYF.

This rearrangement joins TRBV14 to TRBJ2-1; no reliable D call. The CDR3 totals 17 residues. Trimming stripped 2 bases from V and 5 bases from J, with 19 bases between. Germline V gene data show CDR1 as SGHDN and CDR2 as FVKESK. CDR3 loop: CASSQPIMGYGNNEQFF. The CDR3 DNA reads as TGTGCCAGCAGCCAACCAATTATGGGGTATGGGAACAATGAGCAGTTCTTC.

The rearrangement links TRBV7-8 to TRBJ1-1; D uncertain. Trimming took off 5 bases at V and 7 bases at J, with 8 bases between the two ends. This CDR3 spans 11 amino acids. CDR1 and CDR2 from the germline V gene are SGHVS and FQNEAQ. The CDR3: CASSPRDEAFF. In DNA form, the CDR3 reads TGTGCCAGCAGCCCAAGGGATGAAGCTTTCTTT.

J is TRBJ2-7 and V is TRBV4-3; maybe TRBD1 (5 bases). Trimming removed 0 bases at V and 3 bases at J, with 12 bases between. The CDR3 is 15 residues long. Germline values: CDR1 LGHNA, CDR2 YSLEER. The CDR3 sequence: CASSQDMTAYYEQYF. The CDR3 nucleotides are TGCGCCAGCAGCCAAGATATGACAGCATACTACGAGCAGTACTTC.

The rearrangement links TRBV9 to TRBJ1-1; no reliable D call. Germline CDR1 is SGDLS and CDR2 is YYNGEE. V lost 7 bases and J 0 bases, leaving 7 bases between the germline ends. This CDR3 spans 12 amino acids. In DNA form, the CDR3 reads TGTGCCAGCGGAGAGATGAACACTGAAGCTTTCTTT. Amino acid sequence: CASGEMNTEAFF.

In nucleotides, the CDR3 is TGTGCCAGCAGCGTAGCAACCCTGGCCGGCTACACCTTC. It is translated as CASSVATLAGYTF. The chain recombines TRBV9 with TRBJ1-2, with unresolved D. The germline V and J ends were trimmed by 0 bases and 8 bases, with 11 bases remaining between them. The CDR3 covers 13 residues. Germline-derived CDR1 and CDR2 are SGDLS and YYNGEE.

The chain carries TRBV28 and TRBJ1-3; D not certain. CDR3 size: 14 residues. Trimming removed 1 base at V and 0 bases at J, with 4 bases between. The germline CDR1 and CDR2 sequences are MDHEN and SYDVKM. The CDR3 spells CASSLYPSGNTIYF. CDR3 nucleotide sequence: TGTGCCAGCAGTTTATATCCCTCTGGAAACACCATATATTTT.

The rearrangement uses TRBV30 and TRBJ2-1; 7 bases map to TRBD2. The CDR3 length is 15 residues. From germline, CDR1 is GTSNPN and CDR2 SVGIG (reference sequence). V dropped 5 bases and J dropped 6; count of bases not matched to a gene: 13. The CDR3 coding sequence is TGTGCCTGGGGAGAGCGGAGCGAGCGGGGCAATGAGCAGTTCTTC. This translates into CAWGERSERGNEQFF.

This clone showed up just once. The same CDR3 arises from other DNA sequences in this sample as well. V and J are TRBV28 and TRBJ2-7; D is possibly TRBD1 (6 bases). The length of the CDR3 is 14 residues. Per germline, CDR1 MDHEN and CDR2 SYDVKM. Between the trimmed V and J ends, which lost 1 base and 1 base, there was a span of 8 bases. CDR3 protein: CASSLLGGSYEQYF. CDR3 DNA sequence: TGTGCCAGCAGTTTATTAGGGGGTTCCTACGAGCAGTACTTC.

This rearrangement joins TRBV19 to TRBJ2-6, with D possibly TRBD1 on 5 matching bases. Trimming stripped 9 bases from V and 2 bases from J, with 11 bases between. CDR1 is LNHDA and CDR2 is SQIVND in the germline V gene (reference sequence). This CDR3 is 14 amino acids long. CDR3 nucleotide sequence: TGTGCCAGCGTTCAGGGCGCTGGGGCCAACGTCCTGACTTTC. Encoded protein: CASVQGAGANVLTF.

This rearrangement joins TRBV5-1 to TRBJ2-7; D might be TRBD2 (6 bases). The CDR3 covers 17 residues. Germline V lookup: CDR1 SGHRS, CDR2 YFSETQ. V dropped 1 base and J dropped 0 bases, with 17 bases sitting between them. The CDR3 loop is CASSLWSSASSSYEQYF. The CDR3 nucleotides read TGCGCCAGCAGCTTGTGGTCTAGCGCGTCGAGCTCCTACGAGCAGTACTTC.

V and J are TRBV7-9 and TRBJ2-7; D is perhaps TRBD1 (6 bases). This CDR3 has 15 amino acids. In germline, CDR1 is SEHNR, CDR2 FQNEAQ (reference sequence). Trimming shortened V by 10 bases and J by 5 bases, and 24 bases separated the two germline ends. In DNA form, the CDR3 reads TGTGCCATACCCCCGAGCCGGGACATCTTGGACGAGCAGTACTTC. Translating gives CAIPPSRDILDEQYF.

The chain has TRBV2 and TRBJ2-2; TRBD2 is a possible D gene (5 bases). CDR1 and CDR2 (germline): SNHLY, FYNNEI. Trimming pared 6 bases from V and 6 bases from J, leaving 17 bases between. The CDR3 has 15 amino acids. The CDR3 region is CASRLSGEGAGELFF. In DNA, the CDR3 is TGTGCCAGCAGGCTGTCCGGTGAGGGCGCCGGGGAGCTGTTTTTT.

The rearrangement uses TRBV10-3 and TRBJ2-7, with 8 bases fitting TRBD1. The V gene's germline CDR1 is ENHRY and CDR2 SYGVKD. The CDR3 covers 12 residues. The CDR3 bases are TGTGCTTCTAGGCAGGGGGCCCACGAGCAGTACTTC. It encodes CASRQGAHEQYF.

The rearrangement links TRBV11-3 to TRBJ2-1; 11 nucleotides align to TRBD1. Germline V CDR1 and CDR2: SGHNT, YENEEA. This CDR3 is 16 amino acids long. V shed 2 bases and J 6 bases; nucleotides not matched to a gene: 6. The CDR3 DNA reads TGTGCCAGCAGCTTATCGGACAGGGGGCGCGTCAATGAGCAGTTCTTC. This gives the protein CASSLSDRGRVNEQFF.

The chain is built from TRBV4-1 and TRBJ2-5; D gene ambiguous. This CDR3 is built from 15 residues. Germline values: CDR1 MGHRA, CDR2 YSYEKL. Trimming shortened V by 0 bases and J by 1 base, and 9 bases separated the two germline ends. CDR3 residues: CASSQDNGFQETQYF. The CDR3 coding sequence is TGCGCCAGCAGCCAAGATAACGGTTTCCAAGAGACCCAGTACTTC.

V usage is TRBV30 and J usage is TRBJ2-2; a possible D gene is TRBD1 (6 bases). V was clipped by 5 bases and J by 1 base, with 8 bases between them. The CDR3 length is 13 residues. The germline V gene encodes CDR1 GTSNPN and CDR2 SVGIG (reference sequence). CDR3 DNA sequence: TGTGCCTGGGGGGGCCGGAACACCGGGGAGCTGTTTTTT. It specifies CAWGGRNTGELFF.

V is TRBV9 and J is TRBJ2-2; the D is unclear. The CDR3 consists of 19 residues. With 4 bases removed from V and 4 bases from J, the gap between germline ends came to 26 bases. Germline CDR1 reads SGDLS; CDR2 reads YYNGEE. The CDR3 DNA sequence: TGTGCCAGCAGCATAAGATACCACGAACCGGACCCGGCCACCGGGGAGCTGTTTTTT. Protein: CASSIRYHEPDPATGELFF.

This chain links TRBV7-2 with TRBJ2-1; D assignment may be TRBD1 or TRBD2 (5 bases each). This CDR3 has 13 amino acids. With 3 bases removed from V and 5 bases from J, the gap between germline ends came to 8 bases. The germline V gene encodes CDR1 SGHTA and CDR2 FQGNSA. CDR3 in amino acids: CASSLGVNNEQFF. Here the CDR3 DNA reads TGTGCCAGCAGCTTGGGGGTAAACAATGAGCAGTTCTTC.

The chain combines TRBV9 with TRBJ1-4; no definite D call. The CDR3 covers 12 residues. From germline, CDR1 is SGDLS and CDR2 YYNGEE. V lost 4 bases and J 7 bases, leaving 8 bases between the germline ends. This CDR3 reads CASSPRGEKLFF. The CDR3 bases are TGTGCCAGCAGCCCCAGAGGTGAAAAACTGTTTTTT.

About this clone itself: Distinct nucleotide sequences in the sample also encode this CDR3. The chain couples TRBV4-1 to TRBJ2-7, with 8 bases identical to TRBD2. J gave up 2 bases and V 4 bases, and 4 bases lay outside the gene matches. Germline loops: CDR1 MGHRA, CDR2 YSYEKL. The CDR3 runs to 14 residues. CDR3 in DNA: TGCGCCAGCAGCCTCGGACTAGCCGCCTACGAGCAGTACTTC. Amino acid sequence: CASSLGLAAYEQYF.

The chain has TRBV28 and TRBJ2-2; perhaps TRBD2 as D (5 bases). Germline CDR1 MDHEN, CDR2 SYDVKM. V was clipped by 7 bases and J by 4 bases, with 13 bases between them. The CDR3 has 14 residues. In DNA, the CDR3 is TGTGCCAGCAACGAGGGATCAGCCACCGGGGAGCTGTTTTTT. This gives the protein CASNEGSATGELFF.